This entry is about one T cell receptor (beta chain). The method was immunoSEQ multiplex PCR; TCRdb's version includes in-frame clones alone and lacks a portion of them. Here the sample spans fewer than 200,000 clones, approximately 61% being singletons. The data originate from a study of shared clonotypes between healthy human individuals. The sequence was obtained from a man aged 25-45 years in good health. The sample consisted of memory CD4+ T cells sorted from blood. Subset defined: CD45RA-negative fraction.

The CDR3 nucleotides read TGCGCCAGCAGCTTAGCGGGAGATTCATCCTCCGAGCAGTTCTTC. It specifies CASSLAGDSSSEQFF. The chain combines TRBV5-1 with TRBJ2-1; 8 bases agree with TRBD2. CDR3 size: 15 residues. V was pared by 2 bases and J by 10 bases, with 11 bases of the junction left unmatched. Per the germline V gene, CDR1 is SGHRS and CDR2 is YFSETQ.